Given below is one T cell receptor (beta chain) in context. Its cognate antigen has yet to be identified. No much larger clonotype is one base removed from it; base qualities were not supplied. This record comes from a study of CD8+CD57+ T cells in acquired aplastic anemia (dated by TCRdb to the late 2010s). Turning to the overall study: A mean of roughly 3.2 ug of DNA, ranging from roughly 0.2 to 27.4 ug, was extracted from sorted CD4+ and CD8+ cells. A CD8+CD57+ expansion meant a frequency higher than the mean frequency seen in healthy subjects. Findings and caveats that apply to the study as a whole: Patients and healthy controls showed no significant difference in CD8+ Simpson's diversity (P=0.060). Roughly 30 CD8+ CDR3 sequences were found to be shared between patients and controls, but these sequences appeared to be highly expressed in patients and within the immunodominant clones of the patients.

CDR1 SNHLY and CDR2 FYNNEI are derived from the germline V gene. The CDR3 goes from the cysteine to the phenylalanine over 13 residues. Kept here is only the CDR3 DNA, which spans 39 bases and is read in frame from base 1. From V the trimming removes 6 bases and from J it removes 9 bases, while the gene matches leave 9 bases of the junction unaccounted for. Genomic DNA was used as template for profiling of TCR beta VDJ combinations and CDR3 sequences. TCR repertoire sequencing was run on an Illumina HiSeq 2000. In the source study's methods: TRBV/TRBJ rearrangement plots, CDR3 size and DJ length profiles, and Simpson's diversity index were used to assess repertoires. The most abundant DNA sequence in the deep sequencing data was taken as the immunodominant clone. CDR3 amino acid sequences were checked for sharing between subjects and were compared against published repertoires and the VDJdb database. Clones were called with MiXCR by TCRdb after fastp trimmed the public reads at Q25, and only in-frame beta chains were retained. Each record represents a unique CDR3 protein, reported with the most common genes and DNA among its rows. V and J calls and clone size were set by TCRdb, not the authors. The sample table contains approximately 190,000 distinct CDR3 sequences; only one count was recorded for 48% of them. 8% to 10% of the sample rests with the top ten.

Patients chosen for sequencing had shown expansion of CD8+CD57+ cells by flow cytometry. Every patient had a diagnosis of severe acquired aplastic anemia based on International Study of Aplastic Anemia and Agranulocytosis and Camitta criteria. No patient had received any therapy when blood was sampled. The study deep-sequenced TCR repertoires of sorted CD4+ and CD8+ blood T cells from severe aplastic anemia patients and healthy subjects. Patients were enrolled under clinicaltrials.gov protocols 00001620, 01623167, 00001397, 00071045, 00081523 and 00961064 in the USA. Ficoll-Paque density gradient centrifugation was used to isolate peripheral blood mononuclear cells. Before DNA extraction, CD4+ and CD8+ T cells were sorted by FACS or by magnetic beads.

The sequence is built from TRBV2 and TRBJ1-2; TRBD1 agrees with 8 junctional bases. This receptor was identified in a human donor with aplastic anemia. The specimen sequenced was sorted CD4+, CD8+, or CD8+CD57+ T cells (not recorded which) from PBMCs. For the CDR3, the sequence is CASREQGDHSYTF. Read as DNA, the sequence is TGTGCCAGCAGGGAACAGGGGGATCATAGCTACACCTTC.